This is a list of T cell receptor beta chains from one sample in a study of cytomegalovirus exposure and HLA in healthy donors. The assay was immunoSEQ multiplex PCR, and TCRdb's table has in-frame clones only and misses some. The table records approximately 150,000 clones, 78% of them present only once. Specimen: PBMCs. The receptors derive from a woman younger than 35 in good health and CMV-seronegative. Each CDR3 is given with its conserved first and last residue. The D gene is left open where the match is weak. Rows give clone size only sometimes, using once, few, many, or a class for an expanded clone.

TRBV7-2	TRBD2	15	NA	TRBJ2-3	TGTGCCAGCAGCCCTATAGCGGGGATCACAGATACGCAGTATTTT	CASSPIAGITDTQYF
TRBV19	TRBD2	16	few	TRBJ2-3	TGTGCCAGTTCCGGTATTCGGGAGGTCGGCACAGATACGCAGTATTTT	CASSGIREVGTDTQYF
TRBV5-4	TRBD1	15	NA	TRBJ2-3	TGTGCCAGCTGGGGACCAGGGGGCGGCACAGATACGCAGTATTTT	CASWGPGGGTDTQYF
TRBV28	TRBD2	15	NA	TRBJ2-1	TGTGCCACTAAAAGGCAACTAGCGGGCATCAGAAAGCAGTTCTTC	CATKRQLAGIRKQFF
TRBV5-6	TRBD2	16	NA	TRBJ2-3	TGTGCCAGCAGCAGCCCCGGACTAGCGGTTGCAGATACGCAGTATTTT	CASSSPGLAVADTQYF
TRBV6-5	NA	15	NA	TRBJ1-3	TGTGCCAGCAGTTACGGGCAGGTCTCTGGAAACACCATATATTTT	CASSYGQVSGNTIYF
TRBV6-1	TRBD1	14	NA	TRBJ2-1	TGTGCCAGCAGGGACAGGGTTTCCTACAATGAGCAGTTCTTC	CASRDRVSYNEQFF
TRBV6-5	NA	16	NA	TRBJ2-6	TGTGCCAGCAGTTACCGCACAGGGACTGGGGCCAACGTCCTGACTTTC	CASSYRTGTGANVLTF
TRBV19	TRBD2	16	NA	TRBJ2-3	TGTGCCAGTAGCCTGACTAGCGGGAGGGTTACAGATACGCAGTATTTT	CASSLTSGRVTDTQYF
TRBV6-5	TRBD1	13	NA	TRBJ2-7	TGTGCCAGCAGGGCGACAGGGGCGGACGAGCAGTACTTC	CASRATGADEQYF
TRBV4-1	NA	14	NA	TRBJ1-1	TGCGCCAGCAGCCCCCTGGAGGTGAACACTGAAGCTTTCTTT	CASSPLEVNTEAFF
TRBV7-2	TRBD2	19	NA	TRBJ2-5	TGTGCCAGCAGCTTAGTTACCCTTACGACTAGCGGGAGTCGTGAGACCCAGTACTTC	CASSLVTLTTSGSRETQYF
TRBV30	TRBD2	15	NA	TRBJ2-3	TGTGCCTGGAGTGAAAGACTAGCGGGAGAAAATACGCAGTATTTT	CAWSERLAGENTQYF
TRBV6-5	NA	15	few	TRBJ1-3	TGTGCCAGCACCACATCAGGGGTTTCCGGAAACACCATATATTTT	CASTTSGVSGNTIYF
TRBV13	TRBD2	14	few	TRBJ2-1	TGTGCCAGCAGCTTGGGGGGGTTAGGCAATGAGCAGTTCTTC	CASSLGGLGNEQFF
TRBV6-4	NA	15	NA	TRBJ2-3	TGTGCCAGCAGTGACTCGCCGGGAGTGGCAGATACGCAGTATTTT	CASSDSPGVADTQYF
TRBV4-1	NA	15	NA	TRBJ1-4	TGCGCCAGCAGGCCCTCGGCAGCGACTAATGAAAAACTGTTTTTT	CASRPSAATNEKLFF
TRBV7-7	NA	14	NA	TRBJ2-5	TGTGCCAGCAGCTTAAGGGGCAGGGAAGAGACCCAGTACTTC	CASSLRGREETQYF
TRBV30	NA	11	NA	TRBJ2-2	TGTGCCTGGAGCTATCCCGGGGAGCTGTTTTTT	CAWSYPGELFF
TRBV25-1	TRBD1	16	few	TRBJ1-5	TGTGCCAGCAGATCCGGGACAGGGGCCTCCAATCAGCCCCAGCATTTT	CASRSGTGASNQPQHF
TRBV7-7	NA	13	NA	TRBJ2-7	TGTGCCAGCAGCTTAAGCCCCCAGCGCGAGCAGTACTTC	CASSLSPQREQYF
TRBV30	TRBD1	16	few	TRBJ1-3	TGTGCCTGGAGAGGTTGGCAGGGGGCGCTTGGAAACACCATATATTTT	CAWRGWQGALGNTIYF
TRBV7-2	TRBD2	20	NA	TRBJ2-7	TGTGCCAGCAGCTTAGCGTACCTCAGATTCACTAGCGGGGGTACCTACGAGCAGTACTTC	CASSLAYLRFTSGGTYEQYF
TRBV5-1	NA	13	NA	TRBJ2-6	TGCGCCAGCACTGTCTCTGGGGCCAACGTCCTGACTTTC	CASTVSGANVLTF
TRBV11-2	NA	15	many	TRBJ1-5	TGTGCCAGCAGCTTAGGGGGGGGCGCTGGGCAGCCCCAGCATTTT	CASSLGGGAGQPQHF
TRBV6-5	NA	13	NA	TRBJ1-2	TGTGCCAGCAGTTACGGTCAGGGGCTTGGCTACACCTTC	CASSYGQGLGYTF
TRBV2	NA	15	NA	TRBJ2-1	TGTGCCAGCTCCCGCTGGGGTCGAGCGGAGGGTTTGCAGTTCTTC	CASSRWGRAEGLQFF
TRBV4-1	NA	15	NA	TRBJ2-3	TGCGCCAGCAGCCAAGTCCTGCGGGCCACAGATACGCAGTATTTT	CASSQVLRATDTQYF
TRBV6-1	NA	14	NA	TRBJ1-4	TGTGCCAGCAATGAGGGGACATCTAATGAAAAACTGTTTTTT	CASNEGTSNEKLFF
TRBV7-8	TRBD2	16	NA	TRBJ2-7	TGTGCCAGCAGCTTACCAGGACTAGCGGGAGCCTACGAGCAGTACTTC	CASSLPGLAGAYEQYF
TRBV4-1	NA	14	NA	TRBJ1-1	TGCGCCAGCAGCCAAGGGGCGGGGAACACTGAAGCTTTCTTT	CASSQGAGNTEAFF
TRBV5-1	TRBD2	17	NA	TRBJ2-1	TGCGCCAGCAGCTTGGCGGTAGGACTAGCGGGAGTTCGGGAGCAGTTCTTC	CASSLAVGLAGVREQFF
TRBV29-1	NA	14	NA	TRBJ1-2	TGCAGCGTTGAAAATTCCGGAGCTAACTATGGCTACACCTTC	CSVENSGANYGYTF
TRBV6-6	NA	13	NA	TRBJ2-1	TGTGCCAGCAGTCCGGGGGATTACAATGAGCAGTTCTTC	CASSPGDYNEQFF
TRBV5-1	TRBD2	18	NA	TRBJ2-5	TGCGCCAGCAGCTTCACTACTAGCGGGGGAATCGTACAAGAGACCCAGTACTTC	CASSFTTSGGIVQETQYF
TRBV29-1	NA	13	NA	TRBJ1-1	TGCAGCGTATCGGGACACCTGAACACTGAAGCTTTCTTT	CSVSGHLNTEAFF
TRBV25-1	TRBD2	15	NA	TRBJ2-1	TGTGCCAGCACCTCGACTAGCGGGAGCTACAATGAACAGTTCTTC	CASTSTSGSYNEQFF
TRBV4-1	TRBD1	15	NA	TRBJ1-2	TGCGCCAGCAGCCCTGGTGGGACAGGGGGCTATGGCTACACCTTC	CASSPGGTGGYGYTF
TRBV6-4	NA	14	NA	TRBJ2-3	TGTGCCAGCAGTGCGTACTCCCACACAGATACGCAGTATTTT	CASSAYSHTDTQYF
TRBV20-1	NA	11	NA	TRBJ2-7	TGCAGTGCCCTGAGTAGAGACGAGCAGTACTTC	CSALSRDEQYF
TRBV9	NA	13	NA	TRBJ2-1	TGTGCCAGCAGCCCCCAGAAGAACAATGAGCAGTTCTTC	CASSPQKNNEQFF
TRBV5-1	TRBD1	17	NA	TRBJ1-1	TGCGCCAGCAGCTTGGACACCACCGGGACAGTAAACACTGAAGCTTTCTTT	CASSLDTTGTVNTEAFF
TRBV29-1	NA	13	NA	TRBJ2-7	TGCAGCGTTGTGGAGGTGGCGAGGCCGGAGCAGTACTTC	CSVVEVARPEQYF
TRBV30	NA	12	once	TRBJ1-3	TGTGCCTGGAGTGAGCCGGTAAACACCATATATTTT	CAWSEPVNTIYF
TRBV10-3	TRBD1	13	NA	TRBJ1-1	TGTGCCATCAGTGGAACAGGGGGCACTGAAGCTTTCTTT	CAISGTGGTEAFF
TRBV19	TRBD2	16	NA	TRBJ2-7	TGTGCCAGTAGTCCCAACCCTGGAGCGGGGCTCTCCGAGCAGTACTTC	CASSPNPGAGLSEQYF